This T cell receptor (beta chain) is from a study of T cell responses to AZD1222 COVID-19 vaccine. J was trimmed by 0 bases and V by 6 bases; bases with no gene match: 12. The CDR3 extends over 17 amino acids. The V gene's germline CDR1 is SGHTS and CDR2 YDEGEE. Details on this clone: Its antigen is as yet unknown.

Whole-study results and caveats: Regions 160-218 and 743-854 dominated among vaccine-associated CD4 TCRs spanning spike.

Profiled with immunoSEQ multiplex PCR; TCRdb holds only in-frame clones, not every one. The sample consists of about 110,000 clones, around 90% of them appearing once. Sequenced here: peripheral blood, sampled on day 0 of AZD1222 vaccination. This TCR derives from an adult in good health. The genes are TRBV5-8 and TRBJ1-5, with 7 bases fitting TRBD1. The CDR3 DNA follows: TGTGCCAGCATCTCTCTGAGGGACAGTGATAGCAATCAGCCCCAGCATTTT. Translation: CASISLRDSDSNQPQHF.